Below, one TCR beta chain is given with its context. The antigen is not known. Germline CDR1 is SQVTM and CDR2 is ANQGSEA. The CDR3 totals 13 residues. V dropped 7 bases and J dropped 5 bases, with 15 bases sitting between them. This sample is part of a study of graft-versus-host responses after intestinal transplantation. Looking at the study overall: Recipients received multivisceral, liver-intestinal, or isolated intestinal transplants. General study points: Declines in HvG clones occurring early post-transplant were associated with peak circulating GvH clone levels. Where graft-donor T cell macrochimerism was present, patients had high graft-versus-host to host-versus-graft clonal ratios in allografts. GvH clones detected in recipient marrow included some appearing first in ileum or blood.

Libraries were prepared by immunoSEQ multiplex PCR; TCRdb keeps only in-frame clonotypes and omits some of them. Of about 93,000 clones listed, approximately 92% are singletons. The J gene is TRBJ1-5, the V gene TRBV29-1; no clear D. This specimen consisted of unstimulated CD8+ T cells sorted from spleen or lymph node cells, obtained before intestinal transplant. The receptor comes from a human donor who received an intestinal transplant. The CDR3 region has the DNA TGCAGCGCCGCGGGGTCTACCCATCAGCCCCAGCATTTT. It specifies CSAAGSTHQPQHF.